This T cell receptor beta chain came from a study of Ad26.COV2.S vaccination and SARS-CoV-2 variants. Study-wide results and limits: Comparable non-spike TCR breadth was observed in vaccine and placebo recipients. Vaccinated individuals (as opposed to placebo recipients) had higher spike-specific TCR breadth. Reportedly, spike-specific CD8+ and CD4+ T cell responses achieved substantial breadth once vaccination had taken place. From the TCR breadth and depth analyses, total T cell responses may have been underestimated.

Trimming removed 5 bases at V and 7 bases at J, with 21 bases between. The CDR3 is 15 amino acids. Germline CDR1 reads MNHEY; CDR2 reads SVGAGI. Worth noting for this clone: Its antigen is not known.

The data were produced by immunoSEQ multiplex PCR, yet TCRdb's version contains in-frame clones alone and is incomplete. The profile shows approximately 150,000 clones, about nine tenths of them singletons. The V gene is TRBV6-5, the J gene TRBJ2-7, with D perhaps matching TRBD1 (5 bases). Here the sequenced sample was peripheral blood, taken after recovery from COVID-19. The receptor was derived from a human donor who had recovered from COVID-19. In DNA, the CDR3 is TGTGCCAGCAGTCCCAGGGTGAATGTCTACGATGAGCAGTACTTC. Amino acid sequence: CASSPRVNVYDEQYF.